The 22 T cell receptor beta chains presented below share a single source sample, sequenced in a study of blood T cell repertoires in COVID-19 (dated by TCRdb to 2020 to 2021). Library prep was done by the immunoSEQ multiplex PCR assay. As stored in TCRdb, this immuneACCESS dataset retains in-frame rearrangements with V and J assigned. A fraction of the clones does not appear; measured against another copy, unresolved V genes explain less than half of the discrepancy, and the remainder lacks a known reason. Within this sample are about 120,000 clones, with roughly 76% of them counted one time only. About 10% of the sample comes from the top ten. Sequenced material: peripheral blood. These receptors were obtained from a human donor in a cohort sampled during active COVID-19.

The chain links TRBV11-1 to TRBJ1-2; a possible D gene is TRBD1 (5 bases). Trimming pared 4 bases from V and 6 bases from J, leaving 9 bases between. Germline loops: CDR1 SGHAT, CDR2 FQDESV (reference sequence). The length of the CDR3 is 12 residues. DNA of the CDR3: TGTGCCAGCAGCTCCGGACATGATGGCTACACCTTC. The encoded protein is CASSSGHDGYTF. Based on the CDR3 plus reference TRBV11-1 and TRBJ1-2, the full variable domain is EAEVAQSPRYKITEKSQAVAFWCDPISGHATLYWYRQILGQGPELLVQFQDESVVDDSQLPKDRFSAERLKGVDSTLKIQPAELGDSAMYLCASSSGHDGYTFGSGTRLTVV.

V and J are TRBV19 and TRBJ2-7; TRBD1 aligns across 8 bases. The V gene's germline CDR1 is LNHDA and CDR2 SQIVND (reference sequence). The CDR3 totals 16 residues. Unmatched junction bases numbered 15, after V lost 7 bases and J lost 4 bases. CDR3 residues: CASIPHLDRVNYEQYF. Here the CDR3 DNA reads TGTGCCAGTATTCCTCATTTGGACAGGGTAAATTACGAGCAGTACTTC. The full variable domain, with the rest looked up from reference TRBV19 and TRBJ2-7, is DGGITQSPKYLFRKEGQNVTLSCEQNLNHDAMYWYRQDPGQGLRLIYYSQIVNDFQKGDIAEGYSVSREKKESFPLTVTSAQKNPTAFYLCASIPHLDRVNYEQYFGPGTRLTVT.

This clone came up a few times. The V and J genes are TRBV11-2 and TRBJ2-3; a weak D match, TRBD1 (5 bases). V shed 5 bases and J shed 1 base, with 13 bases lying between them. CDR1 and CDR2 from the germline V gene are SGHAT and FQNNGV. The length of the CDR3 is 15 residues. The CDR3 loop is CASSPTTAGTDTQYF. In DNA, the CDR3 is TGTGCCAGCAGCCCCACGACAGCCGGCACAGATACGCAGTATTTT.

The sample holds one count of this clone. Here the CDR3 reads CASSLRGRSGGSSYNSPLHF. As DNA, the CDR3 is TGTGCCAGCAGTTTAAGGGGTCGGTCAGGGGGTAGCTCCTATAATTCACCCCTCCACTTT. This chain connects TRBV27 to TRBJ1-6, with 7 bases matching TRBD1. The CDR3 is 20 residues long. Germline V gene sequence: CDR1 MNHEY, CDR2 SMNVEV (reference sequence). The V gene end was trimmed by 2 bases and the J gene end by 0 bases; junction bases not matched to a gene: 13.

The V and J genes are TRBV12-3 or TRBV12-4 and TRBJ2-3, with 8 bases that match TRBD2. J gave up 11 bases and V 7 bases, and 11 bases lay outside the gene matches. This CDR3 contains 13 residues. The CDR3 region has the DNA TGTGCCAGCACCCCGAGGACGGGGGGGAAGCAGTATTTT. Its protein product is CASTPRTGGKQYF.

As DNA, the CDR3 is TGTGCCAGCACCGAGGGATGGGCATACGAGCAGTACTTC. Amino acids: CASTEGWAYEQYF. J is TRBJ2-7 and V is TRBV6-5; D is perhaps TRBD2 (5 bases). The germline V gene encodes CDR1 MNHEY and CDR2 SVGAGI. There are 13 residues in the CDR3. Trimming removed 7 bases at V and 4 bases at J, with 14 bases between.

There are a few counts of this clone. The CDR3 region has the DNA TGTGCCAGCAGCAGAAAGACTAGCGGCCAAGAGACCCAGTACTTC. The encoded protein is CASSRKTSGQETQYF. The chain uses TRBV5-6 and TRBJ2-5; TRBD2 aligns across 9 bases. V was clipped by 4 bases and J by 1 base; unmatched bases: 5. Germline values: CDR1 SGHDT, CDR2 YYEEEE. The length of the CDR3 is 15 residues. Full variable domain (rest looked up from reference TRBV5-6 and TRBJ2-5): DAGVTQSPTHLIKTRGQQVTLRCSPKSGHDTVSWYQQALGQGPQFIFQYYEEEERQRGNFPDRFSGHQFPNYSSELNVNALLLGDSALYLCASSRKTSGQETQYFGPGTRLLVL.

V and J are TRBV30 and TRBJ2-7; TRBD1 matches at 8 bases. Germline V gene data show CDR1 as GTSNPN and CDR2 as SVGIG (reference sequence). The CDR3 extends over 14 amino acids. V lost 7 bases, J lost 5 bases, and 13 bases stayed unmatched. The CDR3 region is CASTRQGLVDEQYF. The CDR3 DNA follows: TGTGCCTCAACGAGACAGGGGCTGGTAGACGAGCAGTACTTC.

The genes are TRBV7-2 and TRBJ2-7, with D possibly being TRBD1 (5 bases). Germline loops: CDR1 SGHTA, CDR2 FQGNSA. Trimming removed 5 bases at V and 7 bases at J, with 15 bases between. The CDR3 is 13 residues long. The DNA for the CDR3 is TGTGCCAGCAGCCCCCTTCAGGGCAGGGAGCAGTACTTC. This codes for CASSPLQGREQYF.

The J gene is TRBJ2-1, the V gene TRBV11-3; TRBD2 is a possible D gene (5 bases). This CDR3 is built from 15 residues. V lost 5 bases and J 0 bases, leaving 11 bases between the germline ends. Germline V CDR1 and CDR2: SGHNT, YENEEA. The CDR3 region is CASSPYTSSYNEQFF. For the CDR3, the DNA is TGTGCCAGCAGCCCTTATACTAGCTCCTACAATGAGCAGTTCTTC.

This clone was seen more than once but under ten times. The chain recombines TRBV7-2 with TRBJ1-5, with D unclear. Trimming removed 5 bases at V and 3 bases at J, with 11 bases between. CDR1 and CDR2 from the germline V gene are SGHTA and FQGNSA. The CDR3 spans 14 residues. Here the CDR3 DNA reads TGTGCCAGCAGCCCTACAGCCTCCAATCAGCCCCAGCATTTT. Translated, it gives CASSPTASNQPQHF.

This clone showed up just a few times. The chain employs TRBV6-2 or TRBV6-3 and TRBJ2-7, with D tentatively TRBD1 (6 bases). Between the trimmed V and J ends, which lost 7 bases and 4 bases, there was a span of 20 bases. CDR3 size: 15 residues. The germline V gene has CDR1 MNHEY and CDR2 SVGEGT. CDR3 sequence reads: CASTPQGHQGYEQYF. CDR3 coding DNA: TGTGCCAGCACCCCGCAAGGACATCAGGGGTACGAGCAGTACTTC.

This clone was recorded only once. The chain carries TRBV30 and TRBJ1-4; tentative D call: TRBD1 (5 bases). The V end was cut by 5 bases, the J end by 8 bases, with 12 bases between. The CDR3 length is 12 residues. Germline values: CDR1 GTSNPN, CDR2 SVGIG (reference sequence). The CDR3 loop reads CAWRDWGEKLFF. The CDR3 DNA reads as TGTGCCTGGCGGGACTGGGGGGAAAAACTGTTTTTT.

The chain couples TRBV7-3 to TRBJ2-3, with a possible D match to TRBD2 (6 bases). From germline, CDR1 is SGHTA and CDR2 FQGTGA. The CDR3 spans 15 residues. V was shortened by 5 bases and J by 1 base, with 13 bases between the two germline ends. Here the CDR3 reads CASSPPGGGTDTQYF. The CDR3, as DNA: TGTGCCAGCAGCCCGCCCGGGGGTGGCACAGATACGCAGTATTTT.

The J gene is TRBJ1-2, the V gene TRBV4-3; unclear D gene. Germline V lookup: CDR1 LGHNA, CDR2 YSLEER. The CDR3 has 15 residues. With 1 base removed from V and 8 bases from J, the gap between germline ends came to 17 bases. CDR3 DNA sequence: TGCGCCAGCAGCCAAGTTCTCGGAGATAGAAGCGGCTACACCTTC. It encodes CASSQVLGDRSGYTF.

The V call is TRBV6-5, the J call TRBJ1-1; D perhaps matches TRBD1 (5 bases). Trimming stripped 2 bases from V and 0 bases from J, with 7 bases between. The CDR3 is 14 residues long. CDR1 and CDR2 from the germline V gene are MNHEY and SVGAGI. The DNA for the CDR3 is TGTGCCAGCAGTTACGCAGGGATGAACACTGAAGCTTTCTTT. Protein: CASSYAGMNTEAFF.

This clone was seen a single time. This rearrangement joins TRBV18 to TRBJ2-3; 9 positions agree with TRBD2. CDR3 size: 15 residues. Germline loops: CDR1 KGHSH, CDR2 LQKENI. The trim removed 6 bases at V and 5 bases at J, leaving 9 bases unmatched. CDR3 nucleotides: TGTGCCAGCTCCCGCGCGGGGGGGCTACAAGATACGCAGTATTTT. Translated: CASSRAGGLQDTQYF.

This clone was picked up one time. The chain carries TRBV19 and TRBJ1-4, with 10 bases aligning to TRBD1. Per the germline V gene, CDR1 is LNHDA and CDR2 is SQIVND (reference sequence). The CDR3 spans 16 residues. V was clipped by 5 bases and J by 2 bases; unmatched bases: 5. CDR3 DNA sequence: TGTGCCAGTAGTGGAGACAGGGGGCGTACTAATGAAAAACTGTTTTTT. Amino acid sequence: CASSGDRGRTNEKLFF.

V is TRBV3-1 (or the pseudogene TRBV3-2) and J is TRBJ1-2; the match to TRBD1 covers 7 bases. The CDR3 runs 16 residues. The germline V gene encodes CDR1 LGHDT and CDR2 YNNKEL (reference sequence). V dropped 0 bases and J dropped 3; count of bases not matched to a gene: 7. The CDR3 sequence is CASSQDRGRGDYGYTF. As DNA, the CDR3 is TGTGCCAGCAGCCAAGATAGAGGCAGGGGGGACTATGGCTACACCTTC.

The chain couples TRBV3-1 (or the pseudogene TRBV3-2) to TRBJ1-1; D not certain. CDR3 length: 12 amino acids. Trimming removed 3 bases at V and 8 bases at J, with 10 bases between. Germline assignment: CDR1 LGHDT and CDR2 YNNKEL (reference sequence). CDR3 amino acids: CASSHLSGEAFF. In nucleotides, the CDR3 is TGTGCCAGCAGCCATCTTTCAGGAGAAGCTTTCTTT.

The chain links TRBV7-2 to TRBJ2-6, with D hard to call. The germline V gene encodes CDR1 SGHTA and CDR2 FQGNSA. V was trimmed by 1 base and J by 2 bases, leaving 9 bases between them. This CDR3 has 16 amino acids. CDR3 coding DNA: TGTGCCAGCAGCTTAGTAATGGCAGCTGGGGCCAACGTCCTGACTTTC. Protein sequence: CASSLVMAAGANVLTF.

The rearrangement joins TRBV27 to TRBJ2-6, with D hard to call. V shed 4 bases and J shed 1 base, with 14 bases lying between them. CDR3 length: 17 amino acids. Looked up from germline, CDR1 is MNHEY and CDR2 is SMNVEV (reference sequence). In DNA, the CDR3 is TGTGCCAGCAGTTCTCGGCAGGTCAGTTCTGGGGCCAACGTCCTGACTTTC. It translates to CASSSRQVSSGANVLTF.